Sequencing of this T cell receptor (beta chain) was carried out in a study of T cells expressing NK-cell markers. Production of TCR beta cDNA relied on 5'RACE template switching with UMIs. TCRdb re-called the 5' RACE reads and catalogs CDR3 proteins one per entry, DNA excluded. The listing records about 550,000 distinct CDR3 sequences. This CDR3 has 15 amino acids. CDR1 is SGHRS and CDR2 is YFSETQ in the germline V gene. Overall study findings and caveats: For 6 or 7 donors, the dominant NKG2C+ clonotypes made up roughly 1.0-7.5% of their CD8+ T cells. Also leading the CD3+CD56-NKG2C+ fraction in a few donors were these clonotypes.

Note on this clonotype: Its antigen remains unknown.

The sample comprised blood T cells: a sorted CD56 or NKG2C T cell subset, CD4+ or CD8+ T cells, or bulk PBMC T cells (not recorded which). The V call is TRBV5-1, the J call TRBJ1-2; the D gene TCRdb calls, TRBD1, cannot be checked with no DNA. The TCR sequence derives from a young man in good health. This CDR3 reads CASSEDGRRLAGYTF.